This T cell receptor beta chain was obtained from a study of blood T cell repertoires in COVID-19. Whole-study context: Specimens from acute and convalescent COVID-19 originated in the United States, Italy and Spain. Nucleic acid was either cDNA or gDNA, and it came from T cells, B-cell-depleted T cells, or PBMCs.

How the authors handled the data: Counts of nucleated cells, estimated from reference gene primer amplification, were obtained. Repertoires were generated with immunoSEQ multiplex PCR, while TCRdb's copy carries only in-frame clones and drops some. The V and J calls and the clone size are those of that table, but D and trimming were determined from the DNA. The table lists 150,000 to 200,000 clones, approximately 83% of them singletons. In germline, CDR1 is LGHNA, CDR2 YNFKEQ. This CDR3 has 16 residues. V lost 2 bases, J lost 0 bases, and 3 bases stayed unmatched. The TCR originated in a man aged 45 to 65 with active or convalescent COVID-19. The sequenced sample was peripheral blood. V gene TRBV4-2 combines with J gene TRBJ2-7; 11 bases are shared with TRBD2. The CDR3 loop reads CASSQSSGGSSYEQYF. DNA of the CDR3: TGTGCCAGCAGCCAATCTAGCGGGGGGAGCTCCTACGAGCAGTACTTC.